This T cell receptor (beta chain) is from a study of cytomegalovirus exposure and HLA in healthy donors. At the level of the study: HLA-typed donors were the source of about 85 million unique TCRs held in an early data release. Findings of the study overall: Association of a missense DCLRE1C variant with TCR beta V- and J-gene trimming was reported in a later analysis. Common viral pathogens (according to a later analysis) appeared linked to several of the most significant clusters.

A note on this clone: What it binds is not known.

Primers for the PCR totalled 60 Vbeta and 13 Jbeta. TCRdb's copy holds only in-frame clones and misses some; the assay was immunoSEQ multiplex PCR. The sample holds 150,000 to 200,000 clones; roughly four fifths are singletons and the top ten take over 1.5%. The TCR originated in a man between 45 and 60 years old in good health and CMV-seronegative. The sample consisted of PBMCs.

The CDR3 sequence: CASSPGQFLTLFEAFF. CDR3 DNA: TGTGCCAGCAGCCCTGGACAGTTTTTAACTCTGTTTGAAGCTTTCTTT. The chain employs TRBV7-2 and TRBJ1-1, with TRBD1 as a possible D gene (6 bases). Germline V gene data show CDR1 as SGHTA and CDR2 as FQGNSA. Trimming left V 5 bases short and J 7 bases short, with 23 bases between. This CDR3 comprises 16 residues.